The clone carrying this TCR beta chain has just one count. The entry originates in a study of technical replicates of blood from a handful of donors. TCRdb's table, derived via immunoSEQ multiplex PCR, lists solely in-frame clones and lacks some. The sample shows over 50,000 clones, almost 97% of them seen only once. Germline V gives CDR1 GTSNPN, CDR2 SVGIG (reference sequence). The CDR3 spans 13 residues. J gave up 8 bases and V 4 bases, and 9 bases lay outside the gene matches. This receptor was identified in a human donor in good health. Material for sequencing was T cells isolated from PBMCs. The gene calls are TRBV30 and TRBJ1-2; TRBD1 matches 8 bases. CDR3 nucleotide sequence: TGTGCCTGGATCAGGGGGCACCGGGGAGGCTACACCTTC. It translates to CAWIRGHRGGYTF.